These 20 T cell receptor beta chains were sequenced from one sample in a study of blood T cell repertoires in COVID-19. TCRdb keeps only in-frame clones here, not all; method: immunoSEQ multiplex PCR. The sample comprises 160,000 or so clones, 80% of which are singletons, and 3.4% rests with the top ten. Sequencing was done on a sample of PBMCs or T cells enriched from blood (not recorded which). Receptors originate from a woman aged 55-69 years who had recovered from COVID-19.

Points on this clone: This sample also contains other DNA sequences that code for the same CDR3. The chain joins TRBV18 to TRBJ1-1; no clear D gene. The CDR3 is 14 residues long. The ends were cut back, 3 bases at V and 1 base at J, with 9 bases in the middle. Per the germline V gene, CDR1 is KGHSH and CDR2 is LQKENI. The CDR3 DNA sequence: TGTGCCAGCTCACCTAGTGCTAGGAACACTGAAGCTTTCTTT. Residues: CASSPSARNTEAFF.

This rearrangement joins TRBV18 to TRBJ1-1; 9 bases map to TRBD1. The CDR3 totals 16 residues. CDR1 is KGHSH and CDR2 is LQKENI in the germline V gene. V was clipped by 5 bases and J by 1 base; unmatched bases: 8. CDR3 bases: TGTGCCAGCTCAGCGCAAATGGACAGGGGGAACACTGAAGCTTTCTTT. Protein: CASSAQMDRGNTEAFF.

The chain employs TRBV2 and TRBJ2-2, with TRBD2 as a possible D gene (5 bases). CDR3 size: 12 residues. Germline CDR1 and CDR2: SNHLY and FYNNEI. The V and J ends lost 7 bases and 4 bases respectively, with 7 bases between them. CDR3 DNA: TGTGCCAGCAACGGAGGCACCGGGGAGCTGTTTTTT. This sequence encodes CASNGGTGELFF.

The chain couples TRBV5-1 to TRBJ1-6, with 10 positions matching TRBD1. The V gene's germline CDR1 is SGHRS and CDR2 YFSETQ. CDR3 length: 16 amino acids. Trimming cost V 0 bases and J 9 bases; bases outside gene matches: 6. DNA for the CDR3: TGCGCCAGCAGCTTGGGACAGGGGGCGGGGGTTTCACCCCTCCACTTT. It translates to CASSLGQGAGVSPLHF.

This clone was seen a single time. The rearrangement joins TRBV19 to TRBJ2-1, with TRBD2 identical over 12 bases. The CDR3 extends over 17 amino acids. Germline CDR1 LNHDA, CDR2 SQIVND (reference sequence). J gave up 5 bases and V 4 bases, and 9 bases lay outside the gene matches. DNA of the CDR3: TGTGCCAGTAGTAAAGACTCTAGCGGGGGGGCCAACAATGAGCAGTTCTTC. Residues: CASSKDSSGGANNEQFF.

V gene TRBV5-5 combines with J gene TRBJ1-6; D ambiguous. Germline V gene sequence: CDR1 SGHKS, CDR2 YYEKEE (reference sequence). Trimming removed 2 bases at V and 5 bases at J, with 17 bases between. CDR3 length: 17 residues. The CDR3 region is CASSFDRYGEDNSPLHF. Here the CDR3 DNA reads TGTGCCAGCAGCTTTGATCGATACGGGGAGGATAATTCACCCCTCCACTTT.

This clone appeared once. The rearrangement joins TRBV2 to TRBJ1-5; weak D call: TRBD1 (5 bases). Germline loops: CDR1 SNHLY, CDR2 FYNNEI. Trimming took 3 bases from V and 0 from J, leaving 12 bases between them. The CDR3 has 16 residues. In nucleotides, the CDR3 is TGTGCCAGCAGTGACAGACGGGACTATAGCAATCAGCCCCAGCATTTT. Amino acids: CASSDRRDYSNQPQHF.

The rearrangement joins TRBV18 to TRBJ1-2, with a possible D match to TRBD1 (6 bases). V was cut by 3 bases and J by 7 bases, with 15 bases left in between. The CDR3 has 14 amino acids. Germline V gene lookup returns CDR1 KGHSH and CDR2 LQKENI. This CDR3 reads CASSPRQEVSGYTF. Written as DNA, the CDR3 is TGTGCCAGCTCACCTAGACAGGAGGTCAGTGGCTACACCTTC.

V and J are TRBV18 and TRBJ1-2; D remains unclear. CDR3 length: 14 residues. V gave up 2 bases and J gave up 4 bases, with 11 bases separating them. Per germline, CDR1 KGHSH and CDR2 LQKENI. CDR3 in DNA: TGTGCCAGCTCACCAGGCCACGCCAGCTATGGCTACACCTTC. Amino acids: CASSPGHASYGYTF.

At least ten counts were recorded for this clone. The genes are TRBV4-1 and TRBJ1-6; 10 bases align to TRBD1. Trimming cost V 4 bases and J 8 bases; bases outside gene matches: 17. The germline V gene has CDR1 MGHRA and CDR2 YSYEKL. The CDR3 length is 19 residues. CDR3: CASSRLLRQGASQDSPLHF. CDR3 bases: TGCGCCAGCAGCCGTCTTCTCAGACAGGGGGCGTCCCAGGATTCACCCCTCCACTTT.

V usage is TRBV11-2 and J usage is TRBJ2-5; TRBD1 matches 7 bases. Germline V gives CDR1 SGHAT, CDR2 FQNNGV. The CDR3 runs 17 residues. Trimming at V came to 4 bases and at J to 5 bases, leaving 16 bases not matched to a gene. The CDR3: CASSSEGPDRAAETQYF. In nucleotides, the CDR3 is TGTGCCAGCAGCTCGGAAGGGCCAGACAGGGCGGCGGAGACCCAGTACTTC. Complete variable domain (other parts from reference TRBV11-2 and TRBJ2-5): EAGVAQSPRYKIIEKRQSVAFWCNPISGHATLYWYQQILGQGPKLLIQFQNNGVVDDSQLPKDRFSAERLKGVDSTLKIQPAKLEDSAVYLCASSSEGPDRAAETQYFGPGTRLLVL.

The rearrangement joins TRBV29-1 to TRBJ2-7, with D perhaps matching TRBD2 (5 bases). The CDR3 contains 12 residues. Germline CDR1 reads SQVTM; CDR2 reads ANQGSEA. Trimming took 4 bases from V and 5 from J, leaving 12 bases between them. The CDR3 here is CSVGASINEQYF. In DNA form, the CDR3 reads TGCAGCGTTGGGGCTAGCATAAACGAGCAGTACTTC.

With regard to this clone: The identical CDR3 is also encoded by other nucleotide sequences in the sample. The chain recombines TRBV5-1 with TRBJ1-1, with D unresolved. Germline CDR1 and CDR2: SGHRS and YFSETQ. The CDR3 consists of 13 residues. Trimming pared 0 bases from V and 0 bases from J, leaving 3 bases between. CDR3 nucleotides: TGCGCCAGCAGCTTGGCCGTGAACACTGAAGCTTTCTTT. This codes for CASSLAVNTEAFF.

The chain is built from TRBV5-1 and TRBJ2-5; 8 nucleotides line up with TRBD1. The CDR3 sequence is 14 residues long. The germline V gene has CDR1 SGHRS and CDR2 YFSETQ. Trimming cost V 5 bases and J 3 bases; bases outside gene matches: 6. The CDR3 coding sequence is TGCGCCAGCAGGACAGGGGCTATTGAAGAGACCCAGTACTTC. Translation: CASRTGAIEETQYF. Combining the CDR3 with reference TRBV5-1 and TRBJ2-5 gives the whole variable domain KAGVTQTPRYLIKTRGQQVTLSCSPISGHRSVSWYQQTPGQGLQFLFEYFSETQRNKGNFPGRFSGRQFSNSRSEMNVSTLELGDSALYLCASRTGAIEETQYFGPGTRLLVL.

There are a few counts of this clone. V usage is TRBV7-3 and J usage is TRBJ2-1; TRBD2 matches at 8 bases. The CDR3 has 16 amino acids. Per germline, CDR1 SGHTA and CDR2 FQGTGA. V dropped 1 base and J dropped 4; count of bases not matched to a gene: 6. The CDR3 coding sequence is TGTGCCAGCAGCTTAAGGCCGGGGGGGAATTACAATGAGCAGTTCTTC. Its translation is CASSLRPGGNYNEQFF.

The chain joins TRBV2 to TRBJ2-3, with TRBD1 as a possible D gene (5 bases). CDR1 and CDR2 from the germline V gene are SNHLY and FYNNEI. V lost 10 bases and J 2 bases, leaving 13 bases between the germline ends. This CDR3 contains 13 residues. The CDR3 region has the DNA TGTGCCACCACAGGACAATACACAGATACGCAGTATTTT. Translating gives CATTGQYTDTQYF.

This clone was counted a single time. V gene TRBV3-1 (or the pseudogene TRBV3-2) combines with J gene TRBJ2-5; possibly TRBD1 for D (6 bases). CDR3 size: 15 residues. CDR1 LGHDT and CDR2 YNNKEL come from the germline V gene (reference sequence). V dropped 4 bases and J dropped 1 base, with 13 bases sitting between them. The DNA for the CDR3 is TGTGCCAGCAGCCTTCCAGGGACAAGCCAAGAGACCCAGTACTTC. This codes for CASSLPGTSQETQYF.

This chain joins TRBV28 and TRBJ2-7, with TRBD1 matching over 7 bases. V was pared by 6 bases and J by 6 bases, with 14 bases of the junction left unmatched. The length of the CDR3 is 15 residues. Germline V lookup: CDR1 MDHEN, CDR2 SYDVKM. DNA of the CDR3: TGTGCCAGCAGAGTACGGGACAGACCAAATGTCGAGCAGTACTTC. Residues: CASRVRDRPNVEQYF. Full variable domain (outside the CDR3, taken from reference TRBV28 and TRBJ2-7): DVKVTQSSRYLVKRTGEKVFLECVQDMDHENMFWYRQDPGLGLRLIYFSYDVKMKEKGDIPEGYSVSREKKERFSLILESASTNQTSMYLCASRVRDRPNVEQYFGPGTRLTVT.

The chain links TRBV2 to TRBJ1-3; TRBD1 might be the D (5 bases). CDR1 is SNHLY, CDR2 FYNNEI, per germline. The CDR3 is made up of 15 amino acids. The germline V and J ends were trimmed by 7 bases and 0 bases, with 13 bases remaining between them. This chain's CDR3 is CASKNRGFSGNTIYF. Written as DNA, the CDR3 is TGTGCCAGCAAGAATAGGGGCTTCTCTGGAAACACCATATATTTT. The full variable domain, its missing parts supplied by reference TRBV2 and TRBJ1-3, is EPEVTQTPSHQVTQMGQEVILRCVPISNHLYFYWYRQILGQKVEFLVSFYNNEISEKSEIFDDQFSVERPDGSNFTLKIRSTKLEDSAMYFCASKNRGFSGNTIYFGEGSWLTVV.

V is TRBV7-9 and J is TRBJ1-5; D ambiguous. V was trimmed by 5 bases and J by 7 bases, leaving 15 bases between them. Germline CDR1 reads SEHNR; CDR2 reads FQNEAQ (reference sequence). This CDR3 comprises 14 residues. Written as DNA, the CDR3 is TGTGCCAGCAGCGGGGATGGAGGACCACAGCCCCAGCATTTT. Protein sequence: CASSGDGGPQPQHF.